Presented here are 4 T cell receptor beta chains from one specimen sequenced in a study of blood T cells in healthy people across ages. For the second PCR, which ran for about 7 to 11 cycles, a sample-barcoded 5' primer and a J-beta primer mix were used. Each CDR3 protein is one row after TCRdb ran MiXCR on the 5' RACE reads. The data hold fewer than 900,000 distinct CDR3 sequences, with roughly 45% observed a single time. The sample was blood. These TCRs come from a woman between 55 and 75 years old in good health.

The rearrangement links TRBV12-3 or TRBV12-4 to TRBJ2-1; the match to TRBD2 covers 14 bases. Germline trimming cut 5 bases from V and 10 bases from J; bases unmatched to any gene: 7. This CDR3 contains 15 residues. The CDR3 nucleotides read TGTGCCAGCAGTCCGGGACTAGCGGGGGTTGGGGAGCAGTTCTTC. Its translation: CASSPGLAGVGEQFF.

This clonotype has only a few counts. The chain joins TRBV11-2 to TRBJ2-7; tentatively, D is TRBD2 (6 bases). Between the trimmed V and J ends, which lost 1 base and 2 bases, there was a span of 9 bases. This CDR3 comprises 14 residues. Germline V gene lookup returns CDR1 SGHAT and CDR2 FQNNGV. CDR3 amino acids: CASSLVLATYEQYF. The DNA of the CDR3 is TGTGCCAGCAGCTTAGTTCTAGCGACCTACGAGCAGTACTTC. Looking up the rest from reference TRBV11-2 and TRBJ2-7 gives the full variable domain: EAGVAQSPRYKIIEKRQSVAFWCNPISGHATLYWYQQILGQGPKLLIQFQNNGVVDDSQLPKDRFSAERLKGVDSTLKIQPAKLEDSAVYLCASSLVLATYEQYFGPGTRLTVT.

This clonotype was seen a few times. The CDR3 region has the DNA TGCGCCAGCAGCTTGGCCCCAGCGGGAGAATGGGACAATGAGCAGTTCTTC. Protein product: CASSLAPAGEWDNEQFF. The V gene is TRBV5-1, the J gene TRBJ2-1; TRBD2 agrees at 8 bases. The CDR3 runs 17 residues. The J segment lost 5 bases and the V segment lost 0 bases, leaving 10 bases of the junction unmatched. Looked up from germline, CDR1 is SGHRS and CDR2 is YFSETQ. The full variable domain, rest sourced from reference TRBV5-1 and TRBJ2-1, is KAGVTQTPRYLIKTRGQQVTLSCSPISGHRSVSWYQQTPGQGLQFLFEYFSETQRNKGNFPGRFSGRQFSNSRSEMNVSTLELGDSALYLCASSLAPAGEWDNEQFFGPGTRLTVL.

This rearrangement joins TRBV10-3 to TRBJ2-1; D remains ambiguous. CDR1 is ENHRY, CDR2 SYGVKD, per germline. The ends were cut back, 0 bases at V and 9 bases at J, with 12 bases in the middle. CDR3 length: 14 residues. This chain's CDR3 is CAISESGIAREQFF. The DNA for the CDR3 is TGTGCCATCAGTGAGTCAGGGATAGCTCGTGAGCAGTTCTTC.